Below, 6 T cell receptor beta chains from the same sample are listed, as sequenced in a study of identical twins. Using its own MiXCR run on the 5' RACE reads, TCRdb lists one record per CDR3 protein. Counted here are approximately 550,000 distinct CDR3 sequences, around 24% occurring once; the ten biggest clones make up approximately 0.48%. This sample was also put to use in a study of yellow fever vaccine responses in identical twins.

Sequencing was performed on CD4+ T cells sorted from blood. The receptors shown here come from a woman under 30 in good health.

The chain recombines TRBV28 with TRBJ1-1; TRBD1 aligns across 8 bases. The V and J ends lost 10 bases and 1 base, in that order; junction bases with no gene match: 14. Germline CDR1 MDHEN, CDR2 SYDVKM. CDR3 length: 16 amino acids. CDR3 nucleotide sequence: TGTGCCACCACCGGGACAGGCTTTTTCTCGAACACTGAAGCTTTCTTT. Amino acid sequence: CATTGTGFFSNTEAFF.

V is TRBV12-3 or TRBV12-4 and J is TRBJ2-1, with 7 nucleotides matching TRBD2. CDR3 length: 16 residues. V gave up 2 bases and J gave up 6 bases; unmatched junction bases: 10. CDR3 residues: CASSLRPAGKGNEQFF. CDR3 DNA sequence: TGTGCCAGCAGTTTACGACCAGCGGGAAAGGGCAATGAGCAGTTCTTC.

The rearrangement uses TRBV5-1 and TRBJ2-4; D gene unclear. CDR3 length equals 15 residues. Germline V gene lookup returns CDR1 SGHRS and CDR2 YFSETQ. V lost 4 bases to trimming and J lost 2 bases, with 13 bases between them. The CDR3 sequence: CASSPEDGTKNIQYF. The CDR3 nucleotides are TGCGCCAGCAGCCCTGAAGACGGAACCAAAAACATTCAGTACTTC.

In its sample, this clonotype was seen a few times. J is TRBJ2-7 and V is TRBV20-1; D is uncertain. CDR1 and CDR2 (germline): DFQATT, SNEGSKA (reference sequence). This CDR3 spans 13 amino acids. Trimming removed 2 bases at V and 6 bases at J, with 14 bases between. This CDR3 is CSARTNMGSEQYF. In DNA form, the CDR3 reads TGCAGTGCTAGAACTAATATGGGAAGCGAGCAGTACTTC.

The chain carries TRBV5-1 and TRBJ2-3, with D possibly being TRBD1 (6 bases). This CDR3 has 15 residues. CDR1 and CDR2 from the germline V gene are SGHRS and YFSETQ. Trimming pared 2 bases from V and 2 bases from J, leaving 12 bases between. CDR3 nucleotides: TGCGCCAGCAGCTTCACAGGGCAATTCACAGATACGCAGTATTTT. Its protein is CASSFTGQFTDTQYF.

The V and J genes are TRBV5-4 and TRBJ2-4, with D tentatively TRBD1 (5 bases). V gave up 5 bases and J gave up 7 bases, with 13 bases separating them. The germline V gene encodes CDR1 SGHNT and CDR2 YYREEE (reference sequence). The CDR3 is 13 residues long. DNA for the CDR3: TGTGCCAGCAGGGCGACTGGGGCCAACATTCAGTACTTC. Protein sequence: CASRATGANIQYF.